This is a list of T cell receptor beta chains from one sample in a study of PD-L1 blockade in urothelial cancer. This table comes from immunoSEQ multiplex PCR, and its TCRdb copy is limited to in-frame clones, with some not included. This table holds some 45,000 clones, about 87% found once. The sample was PBMCs, taken around atezolizumab (anti-PD-L1) treatment. The receptors shown here come from an elderly man with urothelial cancer. Both conserved end residues are part of each CDR3. D genes are given only for firm matches. Size tells how often a clone was seen (once, few, many) or the class of an expanded clone, and some rows leave it out.

D	size	V	length	J	DNA	CDR3
.	.	TRBV30	16	TRBJ1-3	TGTGCCTGGAGTGTATCAGGAGGGAACTCTGGAAACACCATATATTTT	CAWSVSGGNSGNTIYF
TRBD2	once	TRBV2	15	TRBJ2-3	TGTGCCAGCAGTGATGGTAGCGGGGGCACAGATACGCAGTATTTT	CASSDGSGGTDTQYF
.	.	TRBV9	16	TRBJ2-3	TGTGCCAGCAGCGTATTTGGCGGGACTAGCACAGATACGCAGTATTTT	CASSVFGGTSTDTQYF
.	.	TRBV6-1	14	TRBJ1-5	TGTGCCAGCAGTGATGGGGGAGGGGATCAGCCCCAGCATTTT	CASSDGGGDQPQHF
TRBD1	.	TRBV9	15	TRBJ1-1	TGTGCCAGCAGCGCCGGACAGGGGATGAACACTGAAGCTTTCTTT	CASSAGQGMNTEAFF
.	.	TRBV29-1	12	TRBJ2-7	TGCAGCGTTGGACAAACTTCCTACGAGCAGTACTTC	CSVGQTSYEQYF
TRBD2	.	TRBV11-3	15	TRBJ2-1	TGTGCCAGCAGCTCTACTAGCGGGAGCTACAATGAGCAGTTCTTC	CASSSTSGSYNEQFF
.	.	TRBV2	13	TRBJ2-7	TGTGCCAGCACAGGGATGGGAATAGACGAGCAGTACTTC	CASTGMGIDEQYF
TRBD2	.	TRBV11-2	17	TRBJ2-7	TGTGCCAGCAGCATATCATCCTCTAGCGGGAGGGCCTACGAGCAGTACTTC	CASSISSSSGRAYEQYF
TRBD1	.	TRBV11-2	16	TRBJ1-4	TGTGCCAGCAGCTTAGATGACAGGGCAGCTAATGAAAAACTGTTTTTT	CASSLDDRAANEKLFF